This T cell receptor beta chain was profiled in a study of blood T cell repertoires in COVID-19. On the study more broadly: From T cells, B-cell-depleted T cells, or PBMCs came the material, which was cDNA or gDNA.

Participants were placed into cohorts based on the clinical history they reported. All recovered Cohort 3 donors got two negative PCRs, got clearance, or saw symptom resolution. Germline V gene lookup returns CDR1 GTSNPN and CDR2 SVGIG (reference sequence). The CDR3 loop spans 13 amino acids. The V end was cut by 1 base, the J end by 5 bases, with 11 bases between. Some clones are missing from TCRdb's copy, which holds only in-frame ones; the method was immunoSEQ multiplex PCR. The top ten hold roughly 6.2% of the sample, which has 140,000 or so clones, 70% to 90% seen once. The sequencing input was PBMCs or T cells enriched from blood (not recorded which). This TCR derives from a middle-aged woman who had recovered from COVID-19. The chain has TRBV30 and TRBJ2-5, with D possibly TRBD1 on 6 matching bases. DNA of the CDR3: TGTGCCTGGAGTGCACAGGGTCCGGAGACCCAGTACTTC. Translating it yields CAWSAQGPETQYF.